The 18 T cell receptor beta chains listed next were all sequenced from one sample in a study of blood T cell repertoires in COVID-19. Assay: immunoSEQ multiplex PCR; the TCRdb copy retains only in-frame clones and omits some. Of 350,000 to 550,000 clones listed, approximately 92% are singletons. The sequenced sample consisted of PBMCs or T cells enriched from blood (not recorded which). Receptors were obtained from a man aged 25-45 years who had recovered from COVID-19.

This chain uses TRBV10-1 with TRBJ2-3, with TRBD2 matching over 9 bases. This CDR3 comprises 14 residues. The junction had 5 bases not matched to a gene; V was cut back by 3 bases and J by 7 bases. CDR1 is WNHNN, CDR2 SYGVQD, per germline (reference sequence). For the CDR3, the DNA is TGCGCCAGCAGTGAAACAGCGGGGGGAAATACGCAGTATTTT. It yields the protein CASSETAGGNTQYF.

The chain has TRBV30 and TRBJ2-2; weak D call: TRBD2 (7 bases). Trimming took off 4 bases at V and 9 bases at J, with 18 bases between the two ends. This CDR3 spans 14 amino acids. Per germline, CDR1 GTSNPN and CDR2 SVGIG (reference sequence). CDR3 sequence reads: CAWILTGGRRELFF. In DNA, the CDR3 is TGTGCCTGGATCTTGACCGGGGGGCGCCGGGAGCTGTTTTTT.

The chain is built from TRBV7-9 and TRBJ2-2, with 9 bases identical to TRBD1. This CDR3 has 15 amino acids. From germline, CDR1 is SEHNR and CDR2 FQNEAQ (reference sequence). V lost 5 bases, J lost 7 bases, and 8 bases stayed unmatched. The CDR3 reads CASSRGQGLGGELFF. The CDR3 DNA is TGTGCCAGCAGCAGGGGACAGGGATTAGGCGGGGAGCTGTTTTTT.

CDR3 sequence reads: CASSQVVDSSTYEQYF. As DNA, the CDR3 is TGTGCCAGCAGCCAAGTTGTGGACAGTTCCACCTACGAGCAGTACTTC. The rearrangement links TRBV4-2 to TRBJ2-7, with a weak D call TRBD1 (6 bases). CDR3 length equals 16 residues. V shed 1 base and J shed 2 bases, with 15 bases lying between them. Germline CDR1 and CDR2: LGHNA and YNFKEQ.

V and J are TRBV7-8 and TRBJ1-5, with D unclear. Looked up from germline, CDR1 is SGHVS and CDR2 is FQNEAQ. The V and J ends lost 2 bases and 4 bases respectively, with 6 bases between them. The CDR3 runs to 13 residues. CDR3 region: CASSLLENQPQHF. CDR3 nucleotide sequence: TGTGCCAGCAGCTTACTAGAAAATCAGCCCCAGCATTTT.

This clone is a singleton in its sample. This chain uses TRBV10-2 with TRBJ1-1; D gene ambiguous. Germline V gene lookup returns CDR1 WSHSY and CDR2 SAAADI. CDR3 length: 14 amino acids. The V and J ends lost 2 bases and 1 base respectively, with 8 bases between them. The CDR3: CASSEGLWNTEAFF. The CDR3 DNA reads as TGCGCCAGCAGTGAGGGACTTTGGAACACTGAAGCTTTCTTT.

Concerning this clone itself: The same CDR3 is also encoded by other DNA sequences in this sample. The chain uses TRBV27 and TRBJ1-5, with TRBD1 matching over 7 bases. The CDR3 has 13 residues. The ends lost 6 bases at V and 2 bases at J; junction bases unmatched: 1. The germline V gene encodes CDR1 MNHEY and CDR2 SMNVEV (reference sequence). Here the CDR3 DNA reads TGTGCCAGCAGGGGGACAGGCAATCAGCCCCAGCATTTT. Translated: CASRGTGNQPQHF.

The chain employs TRBV3-1 (or the pseudogene TRBV3-2) and TRBJ2-7; D unresolved. Germline assignment: CDR1 LGHDT and CDR2 YNNKEL (reference sequence). There are 14 residues in the CDR3. Trimming removed 0 bases from V and 5 bases from J, with 11 bases in between. CDR3 in DNA: TGTGCCAGCAGCCAAGATCTAGTCGGCCACGAGCAGTACTTC. Translated, it gives CASSQDLVGHEQYF.

This clone was observed a single time. This rearrangement joins TRBV27 to TRBJ1-1, with a possible D match to TRBD1 (6 bases). V was trimmed by 7 bases and J by 0 bases, leaving 12 bases between them. This CDR3 spans 14 amino acids. Germline assignment: CDR1 MNHEY and CDR2 SMNVEV (reference sequence). CDR3 in amino acids: CASKLGAVNTEAFF. CDR3 DNA: TGTGCCAGCAAGCTGGGGGCAGTGAACACTGAAGCTTTCTTT.

This clone came up a few times. V and J are TRBV27 and TRBJ1-5, with D perhaps matching TRBD1 (5 bases). V dropped 2 bases and J dropped 11 bases, with 10 bases sitting between them. The CDR3 has 12 residues. Germline V gives CDR1 MNHEY, CDR2 SMNVEV (reference sequence). In DNA, the CDR3 is TGTGCCAGCAGTTTAATAGGGGAGGCCCAGCATTTT. It translates to CASSLIGEAQHF.

The chain links TRBV5-4 to TRBJ2-7; 8 nucleotides align to TRBD2. Germline loops: CDR1 SGHNT, CDR2 YYREEE (reference sequence). J was trimmed by 5 bases and V by 0 bases; bases with no gene match: 7. The CDR3 has 15 residues. The CDR3 loop reads CASSLAPSGGNEQYF. The DNA for the CDR3 is TGTGCCAGCAGCTTGGCCCCCAGCGGGGGTAACGAGCAGTACTTC.

This rearrangement joins TRBV5-1 to TRBJ2-5, with D possibly being TRBD1 (6 bases). V was clipped by 4 bases and J by 1 base, with 23 bases between them. The germline CDR1 and CDR2 sequences are SGHRS and YFSETQ. The CDR3 contains 18 residues. For the CDR3, the DNA is TGCGCCAGCAGCCGTCGGACCATTACAGGGTCAGTCCAAGAGACCCAGTACTTC. Its protein is CASSRRTITGSVQETQYF.

The rearrangement joins TRBV19 to TRBJ1-5; weak D call: TRBD1 (6 bases). Germline V lookup: CDR1 LNHDA, CDR2 SQIVND (reference sequence). The CDR3 extends over 18 amino acids. The V end was cut by 3 bases, the J end by 0 bases, with 18 bases between. The chain's CDR3 is CASSITWKGGISNQPQHF. The CDR3 bases are TGTGCCAGTAGTATCACATGGAAGGGGGGGATTAGCAATCAGCCCCAGCATTTT.

The CDR3 loop reads CASKGGRQTYSNQPQHF. In DNA form, the CDR3 reads TGTGCCAGTAAGGGAGGTCGACAGACCTATAGCAATCAGCCCCAGCATTTT. The chain couples TRBV19 to TRBJ1-5, with D perhaps TRBD1 (5 bases). The CDR3 extends over 17 amino acids. V shed 7 bases and J shed 0 bases, with 19 bases lying between them. The V gene's germline CDR1 is LNHDA and CDR2 SQIVND (reference sequence).

The CDR3 is CASSFWTGGDEQYF. CDR3 nucleotides: TGTGCCAGCAGTTTTTGGACAGGGGGAGACGAGCAGTACTTC. The V and J genes are TRBV27 and TRBJ2-7; TRBD1 matches 10 bases. The CDR3 covers 14 residues. V lost 3 bases, J lost 5 bases, and 4 bases stayed unmatched. CDR1 and CDR2 (germline): MNHEY, SMNVEV (reference sequence).

CDR3 coding DNA: TGCGCCAGCAGCTTGGGATCCGGGACTAGCGGGAGGGTTTATGAGCAGTTCTTC. Translating gives CASSLGSGTSGRVYEQFF. The chain carries TRBV5-1 and TRBJ2-1; TRBD2 aligns across 16 bases. The germline CDR1 and CDR2 sequences are SGHRS and YFSETQ. J lost 8 bases, V lost 0 bases, and 8 bases had no gene match. The CDR3 runs 18 residues. The full variable domain, its missing parts supplied by reference TRBV5-1 and TRBJ2-1, is KAGVTQTPRYLIKTRGQQVTLSCSPISGHRSVSWYQQTPGQGLQFLFEYFSETQRNKGNFPGRFSGRQFSNSRSEMNVSTLELGDSALYLCASSLGSGTSGRVYEQFFGPGTRLTVL.

The V call is TRBV5-1, the J call TRBJ2-3; D is perhaps TRBD1 (5 bases). V was trimmed by 3 bases and J by 0 bases, leaving 8 bases between them. Germline CDR1 is SGHRS and CDR2 is YFSETQ. This CDR3 comprises 14 residues. CDR3 nucleotide sequence: TGCGCCAGCAGCTCCCAGGGTAGCACAGATACGCAGTATTTT. It translates to CASSSQGSTDTQYF.

This clone turned up a few times. The CDR3 spells CASSPGQFYGYTF. The CDR3 nucleotides read TGTGCCAGCAGCCCAGGACAGTTCTATGGCTACACCTTC. This sequence joins TRBV11-3 and TRBJ1-2; a possible D gene is TRBD1 (6 bases). Germline loops: CDR1 SGHNT, CDR2 YENEEA. The CDR3 covers 13 residues. Trimming cost V 5 bases and J 4 bases, with 11 bases left between them.